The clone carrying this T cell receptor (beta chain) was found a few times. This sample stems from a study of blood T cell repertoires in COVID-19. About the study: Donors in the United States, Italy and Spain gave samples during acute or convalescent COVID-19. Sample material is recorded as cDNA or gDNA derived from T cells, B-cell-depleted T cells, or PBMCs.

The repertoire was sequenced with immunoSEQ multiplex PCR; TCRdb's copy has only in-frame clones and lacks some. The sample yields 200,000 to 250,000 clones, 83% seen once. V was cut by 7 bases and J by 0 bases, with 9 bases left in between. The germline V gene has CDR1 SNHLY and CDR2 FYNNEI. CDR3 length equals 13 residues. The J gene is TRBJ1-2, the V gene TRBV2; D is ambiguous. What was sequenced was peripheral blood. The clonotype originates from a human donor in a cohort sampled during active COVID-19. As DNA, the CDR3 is TGTGCCAGCACTGGGCAGTCTAACTATGGCTACACCTTC. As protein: CASTGQSNYGYTF.